The T cell receptor (beta chain) under discussion was sequenced for a study of T cell responses to AZD1222 COVID-19 vaccine. Study-wide results and limits: Among AZD1222 vaccinees, only 5 to 7 were seropositive at baseline. Repertoires were obtained solely post-peak T cell response. Spike-specific TCRs gained breadth and depth after people received two AZD1222 doses.

The method was immunoSEQ multiplex PCR; TCRdb's version includes in-frame clones alone and lacks a portion of them. The sample has 160,000 or so clones, 91% seen once. To note about this clone: Its antigen is unknown.

The CDR3 sequence is 13 residues long. Germline CDR1 reads MGHRA; CDR2 reads YSYEKL. The V end was cut by 3 bases, the J end by 8 bases, with 11 bases between. Sequencing was performed on peripheral blood, taken on day 0 of AZD1222 vaccination. The rearrangement joins TRBV4-1 to TRBJ2-1; D possibly corresponds to TRBD1 (5 bases). This receptor was obtained from an adult in good health. The CDR3 DNA follows: TGCGCCAGCAGCCAGGCTCTAGGGGATGAGCAGTTCTTC. This encodes CASSQALGDEQFF.